This T cell receptor beta chain was recorded in a study of T cells after yellow fever vaccination (dated by TCRdb to the late 2010s). Notes on the research overall: The SMART-Seq v4 Ultra Low Input RNA kit was used to prepare libraries from fractions with low cell numbers. Blood was collected at multiple timepoints before and after primary and secondary immunization, and bulk PBMC replicates and cell subsets were isolated. To track T-cell clones before and after primary and booster YFV17D yellow fever vaccination, bulk TCR alpha and beta repertoires were sequenced longitudinally. Two healthy male donors, one aged 18 to 30 and one aged 30 to 40 years, were included in the cohort. General study outcomes and caveats: Because the study included only a couple of donors, the extent to which the findings can be generalized is limited. After the booster, most of the clones that had expanded following primary vaccination were detected again (roughly 97% of CD4 and 80% to 90% of CD8), which suggests that memory was broadly maintained. Computational filtering was required because FACS-sorted repertoires could contain abundant contaminating clonotypes from the bulk population. Compared with the primary T-cell response, the secondary T-cell response was weaker but faster, peaking on day 5 rather than day 15. A small fraction of clonotypes appeared in both the CD4 and CD8 compartments, likely as a result of convergent recombination.

According to the study, the label for this sample's treatment or condition signals: live attenuated yellow fever vaccine strain. PBMCs were isolated from peripheral blood using a standard Ficoll-Paque protocol. Dynabeads CD4 and CD8 positive selection kits were used to isolate CD4 and CD8 T-cell fractions. TriZol was used to extract RNA from bulk PBMCs, CD4 and CD8 fractions, and dextramer-positive and dextramer-negative fractions. On this clonotype itself: Its antigen is not yet known. Qualities for individual bases were not recorded, and no much larger clone is one base off.

Synthesis of TCR cDNA relied on 5'RACE template switching, a step that introduced a universal primer site along with unique molecular identifiers. Priming for cDNA synthesis came from both the TCR alpha and TCR beta constant segments. Library amplification involved two PCR steps, and the second step added sample barcodes and sequencing adapters. Libraries were sequenced on Illumina HiSeq 2500 (2x100 bp) or NovaSeq (2x150 bp). Processing in the source paper ran as follows. Reads were demultiplexed and collapsed into UMI consensus sequences with MIGEC, and V(D)J alignment was performed with MiXCR. Vaccine-responding clonotypes were identified with edgeR using replicate PBMC samples, with FDR below 0.01 and a log2 fold change above 5 up to day 15 being required. Each bulk clonotype received a CD4 or CD8 identity based on whether the sequenced CD4 or CD8 repertoire contained that clonotype at higher abundance. TCRdb trimmed public reads at Q25 via fastp, called clones via MiXCR and kept in-frame beta chains. Rows with one shared CDR3 protein collapse into an entry with the most common genes and DNA. TCRdb's processing, not the authors' own work, is the source of the V and J calls. The sample table records 300,000 or so distinct CDR3 sequences; 10% to 15% of these occur just once. Together, the top ten hold 0.4% to 0.55% of the sample.

The source of this sequence is a man under 40 who received the YFV17D yellow fever vaccine. The sequencing here drew on CD4+ T cells sorted from PBMCs, taken 45 days after the yellow fever booster vaccination.

CDR3 region: CASSPPGVAVRSYNEQFF. The DNA sequence is as follows: TGTGCCAGCTCACCGCCGGGGGTGGCGGTCCGCTCCTACAATGAGCAGTTCTTC. In this chain, TRBV18 is recombined with TRBJ2-1; tentative D gene TRBD2, with 6 bases matching. The CDR3 contains 18 residues, cysteine and phenylalanine counted. Left in the record is the CDR3 DNA by itself, 54 bases read in frame from the first base. V sheds 3 bases and J sheds 0 bases, leaving 18 bases between their ends. From a lookup of the germline V gene, CDR1 and CDR2 are KGHSH and LQKENI. The CDR3, completed at both ends by the reference TRBV18 and TRBJ2-1 genes, gives the full variable domain NAGVMQNPRHLVRRRGQEARLRCSPMKGHSHVYWYRQLPEEGLKFMVYLQKENIIDESGMPKERFSAEFPKEGPSILRIQQVVRGDSAAYFCASSPPGVAVRSYNEQFFGPGTRLTVL.